This entry features one T cell receptor (beta chain) sequence. In the original analysis: Using reference gene primer amplification, nucleated cell counts were estimated. Repertoires were generated with immunoSEQ multiplex PCR, while TCRdb's copy carries only in-frame clones and drops some. From that table come the V and J calls and clone size; the DNA was used to work out D and trimming. Of 350,000 or so clones in the sample, around 87% were seen once. These data are taken from a study of blood T cell repertoires in COVID-19. V was shortened by 0 bases and J by 2 bases, with 15 bases between the two germline ends. The CDR3 runs to 16 residues. Germline V gene lookup returns CDR1 SGHDT and CDR2 YYEEEE.

Material for sequencing was peripheral blood. The sequence was collected from a woman aged 30 to 39 with COVID-19, enrolled during active disease. This chain links TRBV5-6 with TRBJ2-7; weak D call: TRBD1 (7 bases). The CDR3 DNA is TGTGCCAGCAGCTTGGTCAGTCAGGGGGGAACCTACGAGCAGTACTTC. It codes for CASSLVSQGGTYEQYF.